One and the same sample provided the 23 T cell receptor beta chains below, sequenced in a study of long-term antiretroviral therapy in people with HIV. Runs used v3.0 of the immunoSEQ assay and were done at survey level. Libraries were prepared by immunoSEQ multiplex PCR; TCRdb keeps only in-frame clonotypes and omits some of them. This sample carries tens of thousands of clones, about 88% of them seen once, and the ten largest clones take 0.9% to 1.2%. This sample comprised unsorted PBMCs, obtained 2 years after starting antiretroviral therapy. These receptors came from a man aged 50-60 years with HIV.

The V gene is TRBV18, the J gene TRBJ2-7; D not certain. The germline CDR1 and CDR2 sequences are KGHSH and LQKENI. V was pared by 3 bases and J by 6 bases, with 15 bases between. The CDR3 length is 14 residues. CDR3 protein: CASSPDRLDLEQYF. The CDR3 DNA reads TGTGCCAGCTCACCGGATAGACTCGATCTCGAGCAGTACTTC. The full variable domain, completed using reference TRBV18 and TRBJ2-7, is NAGVMQNPRHLVRRRGQEARLRCSPMKGHSHVYWYRQLPEEGLKFMVYLQKENIIDESGMPKERFSAEFPKEGPSILRIQQVVRGDSAAYFCASSPDRLDLEQYFGPGTRLTVT.

J is TRBJ1-5 and V is TRBV18, with a weak D call TRBD1 (6 bases). There are 15 residues in the CDR3. V was pared by 3 bases and J by 4 bases, with 13 bases between. Germline CDR1 KGHSH, CDR2 LQKENI. The CDR3 DNA is TGTGCCAGCTCACCCGGGACATTGAGAAATCAGCCCCAGCATTTT. Its translation is CASSPGTLRNQPQHF.

The gene calls are TRBV30 and TRBJ1-5; TRBD1 might be the D (5 bases). CDR3 length: 15 residues. V lost 2 bases and J 4 bases, leaving 15 bases between the germline ends. CDR1 is GTSNPN, CDR2 SVGIG, per germline (reference sequence). CDR3 in DNA: TGTGCCTGGAGTAGGGTCCTGGGGGAAAATCAGCCCCAGCATTTT. This gives the protein CAWSRVLGENQPQHF.

The genes are TRBV28 and TRBJ1-1; the D is unclear. The CDR3 extends over 12 amino acids. Germline V gives CDR1 MDHEN, CDR2 SYDVKM. V shed 4 bases and J shed 1 base, with 4 bases lying between them. The CDR3 is CASSSGNTEAFF. CDR3 DNA sequence: TGTGCCAGCAGTTCGGGGAACACTGAAGCTTTCTTT.

The rearrangement joins TRBV6-1 to TRBJ2-7, with D possibly matching TRBD2 (5 bases). The germline V gene has CDR1 MNHNS and CDR2 SASEGT. Trimming took 8 bases from V and 4 from J, leaving 15 bases between them. The CDR3 totals 13 residues. CDR3 coding DNA: TGTGCCAGCGAGGGAGATCGCAGGTACGAGCAGTACTTC. It is translated as CASEGDRRYEQYF.

CDR3 sequence: CASSEFQGASSPLHF. DNA for the CDR3: TGTGCCAGCAGTGAATTTCAGGGGGCGAGTTCACCCCTCCACTTT. The rearrangement uses TRBV25-1 and TRBJ1-6; 8 bases match TRBD1. The CDR3 extends over 15 amino acids. V dropped 1 base and J dropped 9; count of bases not matched to a gene: 5. Per the germline V gene, CDR1 is MGHDK and CDR2 is SYGVNS.

The gene calls are TRBV9 and TRBJ1-4; D is perhaps TRBD1 (6 bases). The V gene lost 4 bases and the J gene lost 8 bases, with 18 bases spanning the gap. Per the germline V gene, CDR1 is SGDLS and CDR2 is YYNGEE. The CDR3 extends over 15 amino acids. The CDR3 nucleotides are TGTGCCAGCAGCCCACAGGGAGGGGACGGGGAAAAACTGTTTTTT. Its translation is CASSPQGGDGEKLFF.

The rearrangement joins TRBV29-1 to TRBJ1-1; D unclear. V shed 4 bases and J shed 7 bases, with 16 bases lying between them. The length of the CDR3 is 13 residues. Germline-derived CDR1 and CDR2 are SQVTM and ANQGSEA. The CDR3 bases are TGCAGCGTTGCCCAAAGCCAGGTTTTTGAAGCTTTCTTT. Residues: CSVAQSQVFEAFF.

The genes are TRBV7-9 and TRBJ2-1; a weak D match, TRBD1 (6 bases). The CDR3 sequence is 15 residues long. CDR1 is SEHNR, CDR2 FQNEAQ, per germline (reference sequence). Trimming pared 1 base from V and 10 bases from J, leaving 17 bases between. CDR3: CASSLGQARFEEQFF. CDR3 coding DNA: TGTGCCAGCAGCTTAGGACAGGCGCGGTTCGAAGAGCAGTTCTTC. Full variable domain (missing parts from reference TRBV7-9 and TRBJ2-1): DTGVSQNPRHKITKRGQNVTFRCDPISEHNRLYWYRQTLGQGPEFLTYFQNEAQLEKSRLLSDRFSAERPKGSFSTLEIQRTEQGDSAMYLCASSLGQARFEEQFFGPGTRLTVL.

This chain connects TRBV28 to TRBJ2-5; D ambiguous. Trimming took 3 bases from V and 4 from J, leaving 9 bases between them. This CDR3 is 13 amino acids long. Germline lookup yields CDR1 MDHEN and CDR2 SYDVKM. The CDR3 is CASSLTRRETQYF. Written as DNA, the CDR3 is TGTGCCAGCAGTTTGACAAGAAGAGAGACCCAGTACTTC.

The chain links TRBV7-9 to TRBJ1-2, with 10 bases matching TRBD1. Per the germline V gene, CDR1 is SEHNR and CDR2 is FQNEAQ (reference sequence). CDR3 length equals 19 residues. With V trimmed by 5 bases and J by 6 bases, 21 bases remained unmatched. The CDR3 region has the DNA TGTGCCAGCAGCACCAGGAGTGGGACAGGGGACTATTGGAGAGATGGCTACACCTTC. Protein: CASSTRSGTGDYWRDGYTF. Drawing the rest from reference TRBV7-9 and TRBJ1-2, the complete variable domain is DTGVSQNPRHKITKRGQNVTFRCDPISEHNRLYWYRQTLGQGPEFLTYFQNEAQLEKSRLLSDRFSAERPKGSFSTLEIQRTEQGDSAMYLCASSTRSGTGDYWRDGYTFGSGTRLTVV.

Here the CDR3 DNA reads TGTGCCAGCAGCGTCGACCTGAGCGCGAACACCGGGGAGCTGTTTTTT. It encodes CASSVDLSANTGELFF. The chain couples TRBV9 to TRBJ2-2; D uncertain. The germline V gene has CDR1 SGDLS and CDR2 YYNGEE. The length of the CDR3 is 16 residues. The germline V and J ends were trimmed by 2 bases and 0 bases, with 11 bases remaining between them.

The V gene is TRBV2, the J gene TRBJ2-7; D is possibly TRBD1 (6 bases). With 11 bases removed from V and 2 bases from J, the gap between germline ends came to 16 bases. Looked up from germline, CDR1 is SNHLY and CDR2 is FYNNEI. CDR3 length equals 13 residues. In DNA form, the CDR3 reads TGTGCCCAGGGGAAACTAGGAACCTACGAGCAGTACTTC. It translates to CAQGKLGTYEQYF.

This chain links TRBV9 with TRBJ1-1; a possible D gene is TRBD1 (5 bases). Germline V gene data show CDR1 as SGDLS and CDR2 as YYNGEE. V was shortened by 3 bases and J by 5 bases, with 8 bases between the two germline ends. The CDR3 sequence is 12 residues long. CDR3 bases: TGTGCCAGCAGCGGCAGGGAAACTGAAGCTTTCTTT. This encodes CASSGRETEAFF.

This rearrangement joins TRBV14 to TRBJ2-7; 8 nucleotides match TRBD2. V shed 2 bases and J 2 bases; nucleotides not matched to a gene: 14. CDR1 SGHDN and CDR2 FVKESK come from the germline V gene. This CDR3 spans 18 amino acids. The CDR3: CASSQLPGYAGGAYEQYF. CDR3 DNA sequence: TGTGCCAGCAGCCAACTCCCGGGCTATGCCGGGGGGGCCTACGAGCAGTACTTC.

The V and J genes are TRBV4-3 and TRBJ2-1, with 7 bases identical to TRBD1. V shed 5 bases and J 10 bases; nucleotides not matched to a gene: 11. The CDR3 runs 14 residues. Per the germline V gene, CDR1 is LGHNA and CDR2 is YSLEER. In DNA form, the CDR3 reads TGCGCCAGCAGCACACAAACAGGGGAACGCGAGCAGTTCTTC. Its translation is CASSTQTGEREQFF.

The genes are TRBV27 and TRBJ2-1; maybe TRBD1 (5 bases). Between the trimmed V and J ends, which lost 2 bases and 9 bases, there was a span of 8 bases. CDR3 size: 12 residues. Germline CDR1 reads MNHEY; CDR2 reads SMNVEV (reference sequence). The CDR3 DNA sequence: TGTGCCAGCAGTTTACAGGGTACTGAGCAGTTCTTC. The encoded protein is CASSLQGTEQFF.

This clone turned up a few times. This chain uses TRBV13 with TRBJ1-2, with 7 bases identical to TRBD1. This CDR3 is 13 amino acids long. Germline V gene data show CDR1 as PRHDT and CDR2 as FYEKMQ (reference sequence). The J segment lost 4 bases and the V segment lost 5 bases, leaving 4 bases of the junction unmatched. Written as DNA, the CDR3 is TGTGCCAGCAGCGCGGACAGGACCTATGGCTACACCTTC. Protein: CASSADRTYGYTF.

The rearrangement links TRBV5-1 to TRBJ2-3; D not resolved. This CDR3 spans 14 amino acids. V was pared by 2 bases and J by 6 bases, with 13 bases between. CDR1 and CDR2 (germline): SGHRS, YFSETQ. CDR3 sequence (DNA): TGCGCCAGCAGCTTAGGTCACCAAATCGATACGCAGTATTTT. This codes for CASSLGHQIDTQYF.

This clone has more than one count but fewer than ten. The chain couples TRBV5-1 to TRBJ1-1; D is possibly TRBD1 (5 bases). This CDR3 has 14 amino acids. V lost 1 base to trimming and J lost 1 base, with 8 bases between them. In germline, CDR1 is SGHRS, CDR2 YFSETQ. CDR3 sequence reads: CASSLTGENTEAFF. CDR3 bases: TGCGCCAGCAGCTTGACAGGCGAGAACACTGAAGCTTTCTTT.

The chain couples TRBV9 to TRBJ2-5; D ambiguous. Between the trimmed V and J ends, which lost 2 bases and 0 bases, there was a span of 11 bases. There are 15 residues in the CDR3. Per the germline V gene, CDR1 is SGDLS and CDR2 is YYNGEE. The CDR3 DNA reads as TGTGCCAGCAGCGTTGGCTCAACCTACCAAGAGACCCAGTACTTC. It specifies CASSVGSTYQETQYF.

This chain connects TRBV7-9 to TRBJ2-1, with TRBD1 matching 7 bases. Losses at the gene ends were 5 bases for V and 9 bases for J; bases not matched to a gene: 4. Germline values: CDR1 SEHNR, CDR2 FQNEAQ (reference sequence). CDR3 length: 12 amino acids. CDR3 sequence: CASSAQGTEQFF. DNA for the CDR3: TGTGCCAGCAGCGCACAGGGGACTGAGCAGTTCTTC.

This chain uses TRBV10-3 with TRBJ1-5; no definite D call. Trimming shortened V by 0 bases and J by 2 bases, and 14 bases separated the two germline ends. The V gene's germline CDR1 is ENHRY and CDR2 SYGVKD. This CDR3 has 17 residues. CDR3: CAISESPSVLGNQPQHF. The CDR3 nucleotides read TGTGCCATCAGTGAGTCTCCGTCTGTTCTCGGCAATCAGCCCCAGCATTTT.